Listed below are T cell receptor beta chains from one sample, sequenced in a study of T cell changes during pregnancy in multiple sclerosis. The assay was immunoSEQ multiplex PCR, and TCRdb's table has in-frame clones only and misses some. The table has tens of thousands of clones, roughly 92% seen once. Sequenced material: CD4+ T cells from peripheral blood mononuclear cells, taken in the second trimester of pregnancy. These receptors all stem from a female donor in good health, enrolled as a control in a pregnancy study. Both conserved end residues are part of each CDR3. The D gene is left open where the match is weak. The size field is filled for only some rows; it gives once, few, many or a size class.

abundance: once
d_gene: .
v_gene: TRBV9
j_gene: TRBJ2-1
CDR3aa: CASSVGLARDNEQFF
CDR3nt: TGTGCCAGCAGCGTAGGCCTAGCTAGAGACAATGAGCAGTTCTTC

abundance: once
d_gene: .
v_gene: TRBV27
j_gene: TRBJ2-7
CDR3aa: CASSLGVLAGAAYEQYF
CDR3nt: TGTGCCAGCAGTTTGGGTGTTCTGGCGGGGGCGGCCTACGAGCAGTACTTC

abundance: .
d_gene: TRBD1
v_gene: TRBV6-1
j_gene: TRBJ1-4
CDR3aa: CASSEVGTGQKLFF
CDR3nt: TGTGCCAGCAGTGAAGTTGGGACAGGCCAAAAACTGTTTTTT

abundance: .
d_gene: .
v_gene: TRBV5-8
j_gene: TRBJ2-2
CDR3aa: CASSLGGSLAGELFF
CDR3nt: TGTGCCAGCAGCTTGGGTGGGAGTCTGGCCGGGGAGCTGTTTTTT

abundance: .
d_gene: .
v_gene: TRBV15
j_gene: TRBJ2-2
CDR3aa: CATSRFLVRNTGELFF
CDR3nt: TGTGCCACCAGCAGGTTCCTCGTTCGTAACACCGGGGAGCTGTTTTTT

abundance: .
d_gene: .
v_gene: TRBV30
j_gene: TRBJ1-1
CDR3aa: CAELRGTEAFF
CDR3nt: TGTGCTGAGCTGCGGGGGACTGAAGCTTTCTTT

abundance: .
d_gene: .
v_gene: TRBV29-1
j_gene: TRBJ1-4
CDR3aa: CSVTGATNEKLFF
CDR3nt: TGCAGCGTTACGGGGGCAACTAATGAAAAACTGTTTTTT

abundance: .
d_gene: TRBD2
v_gene: TRBV4-1
j_gene: TRBJ2-7
CDR3aa: CASSPAGTSGYEQYF
CDR3nt: TGCGCCAGCAGCCCCGCCGGCACTAGCGGATACGAGCAGTACTTC

abundance: .
d_gene: TRBD1
v_gene: TRBV6-4
j_gene: TRBJ1-2
CDR3aa: CASSEGTGTYGYTF
CDR3nt: TGTGCCAGCAGTGAGGGGACAGGAACCTATGGCTACACCTTC

abundance: .
d_gene: .
v_gene: TRBV4-1
j_gene: TRBJ1-5
CDR3aa: CASSRYGGQPQHF
CDR3nt: TGCGCCAGCAGCCGTTACGGGGGTCAGCCCCAGCATTTT

abundance: once
d_gene: .
v_gene: TRBV4-2
j_gene: TRBJ2-5
CDR3aa: CASSQGAGPQETQYF
CDR3nt: TGTGCCAGCAGCCAAGGGGCGGGGCCCCAAGAGACCCAGTACTTC

abundance: few
d_gene: TRBD2
v_gene: TRBV2
j_gene: TRBJ2-3
CDR3aa: CASRPGLAVPSTDTQYF
CDR3nt: TGTGCCAGCAGACCGGGACTAGCGGTTCCTAGCACAGATACGCAGTATTTT

abundance: .
d_gene: TRBD2
v_gene: TRBV10-3
j_gene: TRBJ2-5
CDR3aa: CAISGGGGQETQYF
CDR3nt: TGTGCCATCAGTGGGGGCGGGGGCCAAGAGACCCAGTACTTC

abundance: .
d_gene: TRBD1
v_gene: TRBV4-1
j_gene: TRBJ2-7
CDR3aa: CASSQGTGGRNYEQYF
CDR3nt: TGCGCCAGCAGCCAGGGGACAGGGGGACGTAACTACGAGCAGTACTTC

abundance: .
d_gene: TRBD2
v_gene: TRBV10-3
j_gene: TRBJ2-3
CDR3aa: CAISPPKTAGSTDTQYF
CDR3nt: TGTGCCATCAGTCCCCCAAAAACAGCGGGGTCGACAGATACGCAGTATTTT

abundance: .
d_gene: .
v_gene: TRBV7-9
j_gene: TRBJ1-1
CDR3aa: CASRAGPRKGDTEAFF
CDR3nt: TGTGCCAGCAGGGCCGGGCCTCGAAAGGGGGACACTGAAGCTTTCTTT

abundance: .
d_gene: TRBD1
v_gene: TRBV6-6
j_gene: TRBJ1-2
CDR3aa: CASSSDRGRGYGYTF
CDR3nt: TGTGCCAGCAGCTCCGACAGGGGGCGCGGATATGGCTACACCTTC

abundance: .
d_gene: TRBD1
v_gene: TRBV6-5
j_gene: TRBJ2-7
CDR3aa: CASSLGTASSYEQYF
CDR3nt: TGTGCCAGCAGTTTGGGGACAGCAAGCTCCTACGAGCAGTACTTC

abundance: once
d_gene: TRBD2
v_gene: TRBV5-4
j_gene: TRBJ2-2
CDR3aa: CASSRTGGNTGELFF
CDR3nt: TGTGCCAGCAGCCGCACGGGGGGTAACACCGGGGAGCTGTTTTTT

abundance: .
d_gene: .
v_gene: TRBV2
j_gene: TRBJ1-5
CDR3aa: CASSPRDVGNQPQHF
CDR3nt: TGTGCCAGCAGTCCCCGGGATGTGGGCAATCAGCCCCAGCATTTT

abundance: .
d_gene: TRBD1
v_gene: TRBV6-1
j_gene: TRBJ2-2
CDR3aa: CASRVGQGLTGELFF
CDR3nt: TGTGCCAGCAGAGTCGGACAGGGGTTAACCGGGGAGCTGTTTTTT

abundance: .
d_gene: TRBD2
v_gene: TRBV14
j_gene: TRBJ2-1
CDR3aa: CASSRGRVYEQFF
CDR3nt: TGTGCCAGCAGCCGTGGGAGGGTCTATGAGCAGTTCTTC

abundance: .
d_gene: TRBD1
v_gene: TRBV7-6
j_gene: TRBJ2-2
CDR3aa: CASSLGQAGELFF
CDR3nt: TGTGCCAGCAGTCTAGGACAGGCCGGGGAGCTGTTTTTT

abundance: once
d_gene: TRBD2
v_gene: TRBV9
j_gene: TRBJ2-1
CDR3aa: CASSVAPLAELGDEQFF
CDR3nt: TGTGCCAGCAGCGTAGCCCCACTAGCGGAGCTAGGGGATGAGCAGTTCTTC

abundance: once
d_gene: .
v_gene: TRBV5-4
j_gene: TRBJ2-7
CDR3aa: CASSQYVGSYEQYF
CDR3nt: .

abundance: once
d_gene: .
v_gene: TRBV18
j_gene: TRBJ2-7
CDR3aa: CASSPGPDEQYF
CDR3nt: TGTGCCAGCTCACCTGGGCCGGACGAGCAGTACTTC

abundance: .
d_gene: .
v_gene: TRBV6-9
j_gene: TRBJ2-1
CDR3aa: CASSYSGATSWIGNEQFF
CDR3nt: TGTGCCAGCAGTTATTCGGGGGCGACTAGCTGGATCGGCAATGAGCAGTTCTTC

abundance: once
d_gene: TRBD1
v_gene: TRBV7-9
j_gene: TRBJ1-1
CDR3aa: CASSSPTGGAWTEAFF
CDR3nt: TGTGCCAGCAGCTCTCCCACAGGGGGCGCGTGGACTGAAGCTTTCTTT

abundance: .
d_gene: .
v_gene: TRBV27
j_gene: TRBJ2-5
CDR3aa: CASSSTSSYQTQYF
CDR3nt: TGTGCCAGCAGTTCCACCTCCTCCTACCAGACCCAGTACTTC